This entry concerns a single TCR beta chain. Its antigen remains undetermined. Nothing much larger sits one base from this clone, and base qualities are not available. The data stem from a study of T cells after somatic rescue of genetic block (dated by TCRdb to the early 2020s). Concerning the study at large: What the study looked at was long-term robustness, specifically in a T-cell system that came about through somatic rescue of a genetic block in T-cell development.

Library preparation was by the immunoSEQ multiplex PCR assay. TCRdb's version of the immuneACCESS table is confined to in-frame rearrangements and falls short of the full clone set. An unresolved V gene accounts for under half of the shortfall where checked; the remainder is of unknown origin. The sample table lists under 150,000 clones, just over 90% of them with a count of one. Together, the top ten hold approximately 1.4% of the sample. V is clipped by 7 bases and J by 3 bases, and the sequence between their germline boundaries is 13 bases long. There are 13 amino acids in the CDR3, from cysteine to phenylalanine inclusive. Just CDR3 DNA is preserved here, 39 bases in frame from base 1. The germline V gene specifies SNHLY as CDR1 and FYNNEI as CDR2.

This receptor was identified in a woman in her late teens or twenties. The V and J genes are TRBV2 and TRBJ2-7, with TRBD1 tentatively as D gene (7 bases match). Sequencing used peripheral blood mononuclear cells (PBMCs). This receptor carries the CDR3 CASTTGDSYEQYF. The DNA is TGTGCCAGCACTACGGGGGACAGCTACGAGCAGTACTTC.